These 14 T cell receptor beta chains came from one sample sequenced in a study of beta chain features in type 1 diabetes. Sequenced material consisted of expressed TCRB transcripts (all of the isolated RNA was reverse transcribed). TCRdb keeps only in-frame clones here, not all; method: immunoSEQ multiplex PCR. The sample lists about 220,000 clones, roughly 11% occurring once. The material sequenced was central memory CD4+ T cells from blood. Receptors originate from a man between 18 and 29 years old in good health.

This clone was seen at least ten times. The chain carries TRBV7-8 and TRBJ2-7; weak D call: TRBD2 (6 bases). The CDR3 loop spans 17 amino acids. Trimming took 2 bases from V and 0 from J, leaving 17 bases between them. Germline values: CDR1 SGHVS, CDR2 FQNEAQ. The CDR3 DNA is TGTGCCAGCAGCTTATTGCTACGCGGGGCGAGCTCCTACGAGCAGTACTTC. Amino acids: CASSLLLRGASSYEQYF.

This clone has a handful of counts. The sample has other DNA sequences that encode this CDR3 too. The chain employs TRBV5-6 and TRBJ2-1; perhaps TRBD2 as D (7 bases). The germline gives CDR1 SGHDT, CDR2 YYEEEE. The CDR3 is 16 amino acids. Trimming removed 5 bases at V and 3 bases at J, with 18 bases between. CDR3 nucleotides: TGTGCCAGCAGTCCGGCGGGGGCGGGGGTCTACAATGAGCAGTTCTTC. This translates into CASSPAGAGVYNEQFF.

This clone was picked up a small number of times. This may come from a read error, since a much larger clone is one base off. The chain couples TRBV5-4 to TRBJ2-5; weak D call: TRBD2 (6 bases). Germline loops: CDR1 SGHNT, CDR2 YYREEE (reference sequence). The CDR3 sequence is 14 residues long. The germline V and J ends were trimmed by 0 bases and 2 bases, with 8 bases remaining between them. CDR3 nucleotide sequence: TGTGCCAGCAGCTTGGTTGGGGGGCAAGAGACCCAGTACTTC. Its protein is CASSLVGGQETQYF.

This clone was seen only a few times. The chain has TRBV27 and TRBJ1-4; D not resolved. The CDR3 has 11 amino acids. V was trimmed by 6 bases and J by 8 bases, leaving 7 bases between them. Germline loops: CDR1 MNHEY, CDR2 SMNVEV (reference sequence). The CDR3 coding sequence is TGTGCCAGCAGCGCCGGCGAAAAACTGTTTTTT. Translated: CASSAGEKLFF.

The chain joins TRBV5-1 to TRBJ2-1; 13 nucleotides line up with TRBD2. V lost 4 bases to trimming and J lost 7 bases; unmatched junction nucleotides: 5. Germline CDR1 SGHRS, CDR2 YFSETQ. The CDR3 spans 15 residues. The CDR3 DNA reads TGCGCCAGCAGCGGGACTAGCGGGATATTGAATGAGCAGTTCTTC. This sequence encodes CASSGTSGILNEQFF.

The chain has TRBV20-1 and TRBJ2-1; D remains unclear. Germline CDR1 and CDR2: DFQATT and SNEGSKA (reference sequence). V was cut by 4 bases and J by 4 bases, with 5 bases left in between. The CDR3 runs 11 residues. CDR3 nucleotides: TGCAGTGCTACAACTTACAATGAGCAGTTCTTC. This translates into CSATTYNEQFF.

V and J are TRBV19 and TRBJ2-1, with 9 bases aligning to TRBD1. The length of the CDR3 is 16 residues. With V trimmed by 4 bases and J by 3 bases, 7 bases remained unmatched. Germline-derived CDR1 and CDR2 are LNHDA and SQIVND (reference sequence). CDR3 sequence (DNA): TGTGCCAGTAGTAGAAGACCGGGACAGGGCTACAATGAGCAGTTCTTC. It codes for CASSRRPGQGYNEQFF.

The J gene is TRBJ2-6, the V gene TRBV15; D gene ambiguous. Per the germline V gene, CDR1 is LNHNV and CDR2 is YYDKDF (reference sequence). Deletions cut 0 bases from V and 0 bases from J, with 6 bases between. There are 16 residues in the CDR3. CDR3 sequence reads: CATSRDLSSGANVLTF. CDR3 nucleotides: TGTGCCACCAGCAGAGATCTGAGCTCTGGGGCCAACGTCCTGACTTTC. The full variable domain, its missing parts supplied by reference TRBV15 and TRBJ2-6, is DAMVIQNPRYQVTQFGKPVTLSCSQTLNHNVMYWYQQKSSQAPKLLFHYYDKDFNNEADTPDNFQSRRPNTSFCFLDIRSPGLGDTAMYLCATSRDLSSGANVLTFGAGSRLTVL.

The chain uses TRBV15 and TRBJ1-2; D perhaps matches TRBD1 (6 bases). The CDR3 contains 13 residues. CDR1 and CDR2 (germline): LNHNV, YYDKDF (reference sequence). The V and J ends lost 8 bases and 4 bases respectively, with 14 bases between them. The CDR3 region has the DNA TGTGCCACCGTGGGACACGGCTTCTATGGCTACACCTTC. It yields the protein CATVGHGFYGYTF.

V is TRBV10-3 and J is TRBJ2-1, with 7 positions matching TRBD1. This CDR3 has 12 residues. CDR1 is ENHRY, CDR2 SYGVKD, per germline. Trimming removed 4 bases from V and 12 bases from J; junction bases left unmatched: 6. The CDR3 nucleotides are TGTGCCATCAGTGTGGAAGGGGGCGCGCAGTTCTTC. The encoded protein is CAISVEGGAQFF.

This clone was seen repeatedly, ten times or more. The chain recombines TRBV30 with TRBJ2-2; 9 nucleotides agree with TRBD1. The germline gives CDR1 GTSNPN, CDR2 SVGIG (reference sequence). The V and J ends lost 8 bases and 9 bases, in that order; junction bases with no gene match: 16. The CDR3 is 15 residues long. The CDR3, as DNA: TGTGCCGGGGGGACCGGGACAGGGACTTCCCGGGAGCTGTTTTTT. As protein: CAGGTGTGTSRELFF.

J is TRBJ1-4 and V is TRBV30, with unresolved D. The ends were cut back, 8 bases at V and 7 bases at J, with 17 bases in the middle. CDR3 size: 13 residues. The germline gives CDR1 GTSNPN, CDR2 SVGIG (reference sequence). In DNA form, the CDR3 reads TGTGCCCACAGTGAAGGGTTTGGTGAAAAACTGTTTTTT. This encodes CAHSEGFGEKLFF. Variable domain in full (rest from reference TRBV30 and TRBJ1-4): SQTIHQWPATLVQPVGSPLSLECTVEGTSNPNLYWYRQAAGRGLQLLFYSVGIGQISSEVPQNLSASRPQDRQFILSSKKLLLSDSGFYLCAHSEGFGEKLFFGSGTQLSVL.

This clone was seen only a few times. The chain employs TRBV19 and TRBJ2-1; tentative D call: TRBD1 (5 bases). Germline values: CDR1 LNHDA, CDR2 SQIVND (reference sequence). This CDR3 region has 15 residues. The ends were cut back, 6 bases at V and 6 bases at J, with 18 bases in the middle. For the CDR3, the DNA is TGTGCCAGTAGAAGGACATACCCAAATTCCAATGAGCAGTTCTTC. Translation gives CASRRTYPNSNEQFF.

The chain employs TRBV5-1 and TRBJ2-7, with 8 nucleotides matching TRBD2. Trimming cost V 4 bases and J 4 bases; bases outside gene matches: 7. The length of the CDR3 is 14 residues. Germline CDR1 is SGHRS and CDR2 is YFSETQ. The CDR3 loop reads CASSASGTRYEQYF. In DNA form, the CDR3 reads TGCGCCAGCAGCGCGTCCGGGACTAGATACGAGCAGTACTTC.